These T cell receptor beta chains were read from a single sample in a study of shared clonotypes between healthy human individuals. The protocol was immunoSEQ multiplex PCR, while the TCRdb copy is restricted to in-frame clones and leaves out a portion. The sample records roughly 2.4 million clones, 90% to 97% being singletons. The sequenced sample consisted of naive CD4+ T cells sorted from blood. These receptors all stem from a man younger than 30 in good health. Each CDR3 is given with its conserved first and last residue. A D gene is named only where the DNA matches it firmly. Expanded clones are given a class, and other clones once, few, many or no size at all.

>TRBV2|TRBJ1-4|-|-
TGTGCCAGCAGGGGAACAGGGAAAACTAATGAAAAACTGTTTTTT
CASRGTGKTNEKLFF
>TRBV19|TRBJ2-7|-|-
TGTGCCAGTAGTACCCGCCCCCGCGACCCGCGGCAGTACTTC
CASSTRPRDPRQYF
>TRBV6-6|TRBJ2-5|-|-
TGTGCCAGCAAGCTAGGGCAGGGAAACGTGGAGACCCAGTACTTC
CASKLGQGNVETQYF
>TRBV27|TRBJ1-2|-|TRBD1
TGTGCCAGCAGCCCTGGCCTAGGAGGGGGCCTCCTCTATGGCTACACCTTC
CASSPGLGGGLLYGYTF
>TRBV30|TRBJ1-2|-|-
TGTGCCTGGAGTACGGGGGCGCCTGGCTACACCTTC
CAWSTGAPGYTF
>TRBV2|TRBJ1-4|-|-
TGTGCCAGCAGTGTCAGTGAAAAACTGTTTTTT
CASSVSEKLFF
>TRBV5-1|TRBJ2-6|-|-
TGCGCCAGCAGCGTAGTACAGGGTTCTGGGGCCAACGTCCTGACTTTC
CASSVVQGSGANVLTF
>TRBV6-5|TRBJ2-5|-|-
TGTGCCAGCACAAGGGACTTCGGGCAAGAGACCCAGTACTTC
CASTRDFGQETQYF
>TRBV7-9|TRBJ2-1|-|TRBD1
TGTGCCAGCAGCTTCGGACAGGGCCAGCAGTTCTTC
CASSFGQGQQFF
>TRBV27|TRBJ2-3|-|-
TGTGCCAGCAGTTTAACCCTTTCTCGTACAGATACGCAGTATTTT
CASSLTLSRTDTQYF
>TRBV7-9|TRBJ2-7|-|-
TGTGCCAGCAGCGTTACAGCCGAGCAGTACTTC
CASSVTAEQYF
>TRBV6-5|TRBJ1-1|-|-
TGTGCCAGCAGTTACTCTTCCAACACTGAAGCTTTCTTT
CASSYSSNTEAFF
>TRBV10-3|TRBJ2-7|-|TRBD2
TGTGCCATCAGTGAGTCCGTTAGCGGGAGTCCCCCCGACGAGCAGTACTTC
CAISESVSGSPPDEQYF
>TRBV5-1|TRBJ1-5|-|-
TGCGCCAGCAGCTTGTTAGATTCGGTCAATCAGCCCCAGCATTTT
CASSLLDSVNQPQHF
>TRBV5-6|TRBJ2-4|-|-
TGTGCCAGCAGCTCGGTCGGGGAAGAGATGTTAGCCAAAAACATTCAGTACTTC
CASSSVGEEMLAKNIQYF
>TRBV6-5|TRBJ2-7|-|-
TGTGCCAGCAGTTACGAAGGATCAGGGGCCTACGAGCAGTACTTC
CASSYEGSGAYEQYF
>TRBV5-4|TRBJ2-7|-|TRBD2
TGTGCCAGCAGACCACCCGGGACTAGCGGGAGATACGAGCAGTACTTC
CASRPPGTSGRYEQYF
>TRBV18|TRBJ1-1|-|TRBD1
TGTGCCAGCTCAACGGGACAGGGAGGCACTGAAGCTTTCTTT
CASSTGQGGTEAFF
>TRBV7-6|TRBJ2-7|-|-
TGTGCCAGCAGCTTGGCACAGACCTACGAGCAGTACTTC
CASSLAQTYEQYF
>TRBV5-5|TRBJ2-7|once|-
TGTGCCAGCAGCTTCGAAATTACCTACGAGCAGTACTTC
CASSFEITYEQYF
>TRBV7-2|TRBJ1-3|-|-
TGTGCCAGCAGATGGGGCTCTGGAAACACCATATATTTT
CASRWGSGNTIYF
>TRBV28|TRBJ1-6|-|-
TGTGCCAGCAGCTTGGCGGGTTCACCCCTCCACTTT
CASSLAGSPLHF
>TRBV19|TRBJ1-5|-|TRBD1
TGTGCCACGGGGGGACAGCGGACGGGGCCGAATCAGCCCCAGCATTTT
CATGGQRTGPNQPQHF
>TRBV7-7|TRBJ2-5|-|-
TGTGCTAGCAGCTCGGCAGGATTACAAGAGACCCAGTACTTC
CASSSAGLQETQYF
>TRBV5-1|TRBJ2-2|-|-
TGCGCCAGCAGCTTGGAGGGCGGTCGAGGGCGAGGCACCGGGGAGCTGTTTTTT
CASSLEGGRGRGTGELFF
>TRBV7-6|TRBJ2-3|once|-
TGTGCCAGCAGCTTCCACCGGGACAAGAACACAGATACGCAGTATTTT
CASSFHRDKNTDTQYF
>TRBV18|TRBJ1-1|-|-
TGTGCCAGCTCACCGAAAGATGGCACTGAAGCTTTCTTT
CASSPKDGTEAFF